These 23 T cell receptor beta chains were sequenced from one sample in a study of PD-1 blockade in mismatch repair-deficient tumors. The protocol was immunoSEQ multiplex PCR, while the TCRdb copy is restricted to in-frame clones and leaves out a portion. The table has about 16,000 clones, roughly 84% seen once. Sequenced here: PBMCs, sampled 4 weeks after starting pembrolizumab. The source is an adult with mismatch repair-deficient cancer.

The rearrangement uses TRBV4-1 and TRBJ2-5, with a weak D call TRBD2 (6 bases). V shed 4 bases and J shed 0 bases, with 9 bases lying between them. The CDR3 has 14 amino acids. CDR1 is MGHRA and CDR2 is YSYEKL in the germline V gene. The CDR3 here is CASSLRTNQETQYF. The CDR3, as DNA: TGCGCCAGCAGCCTTAGGACTAACCAAGAGACCCAGTACTTC.

The chain uses TRBV5-4 and TRBJ1-6; D unclear. The V end was cut by 0 bases, the J end by 6 bases, with 16 bases between. This CDR3 region has 17 residues. Germline assignment: CDR1 SGHNT and CDR2 YYREEE (reference sequence). CDR3: CASSLGTGGWLNSPLHF. DNA of the CDR3: TGTGCCAGCAGCTTGGGTACCGGAGGGTGGCTTAATTCACCCCTCCACTTT.

CDR3 sequence (DNA): TGTGCCAGTAGTATTTCGGGGATAAGCAATCAGCCCCAGCATTTT. Translating gives CASSISGISNQPQHF. The rearrangement links TRBV19 to TRBJ1-5; unclear D gene. The germline gives CDR1 LNHDA, CDR2 SQIVND (reference sequence). Trimming took 3 bases from V and 1 from J, leaving 10 bases between them. The length of the CDR3 is 15 residues.

The V gene is TRBV6-5, the J gene TRBJ2-3; tentative D call: TRBD2 (5 bases). The germline CDR1 and CDR2 sequences are MNHEY and SVGAGI. The CDR3 spans 13 residues. Deletions cut 10 bases from V and 2 bases from J, with 13 bases between. The CDR3 region is CATQRLDTDTQYF. The CDR3, as DNA: TGTGCCACTCAGCGGTTAGACACAGATACGCAGTATTTT.

The chain has TRBV11-2 and TRBJ2-3, with 9 positions matching TRBD2. The germline gives CDR1 SGHAT, CDR2 FQNNGV. The V and J ends lost 3 bases and 0 bases, in that order; junction bases with no gene match: 1. CDR3 length equals 15 residues. CDR3 in amino acids: CASSLTSGSTDTQYF. CDR3 nucleotides: TGTGCCAGCAGCTTGACTAGCGGCAGCACAGATACGCAGTATTTT.

This clone was observed a handful of times. The chain has TRBV11-2 and TRBJ2-1, with TRBD2 matching over 7 bases. CDR3 length: 15 residues. CDR1 and CDR2 (germline): SGHAT, FQNNGV. Trimming took 2 bases from V and 4 from J; bases not matched to a gene: 5. CDR3: CASSLWGGDYNEQFF. Written as DNA, the CDR3 is TGTGCCAGCAGCTTATGGGGGGGGGATTACAATGAGCAGTTCTTC.

CDR3 sequence reads: CASSPPTSNHQETQYF. The CDR3 DNA reads as TGTGCCAGCTCACCACCGACTAGCAACCACCAAGAGACCCAGTACTTC. The chain recombines TRBV18 with TRBJ2-5, with TRBD2 matching over 7 bases. Looked up from germline, CDR1 is KGHSH and CDR2 is LQKENI. The length of the CDR3 is 16 residues. J gave up 0 bases and V 0 bases, and 4 bases lay outside the gene matches. The full variable domain, completed using reference TRBV18 and TRBJ2-5, is NAGVMQNPRHLVRRRGQEARLRCSPMKGHSHVYWYRQLPEEGLKFMVYLQKENIIDESGMPKERFSAEFPKEGPSILRIQQVVRGDSAAYFCASSPPTSNHQETQYFGPGTRLLVL.

The CDR3 is CASSLVITNEQFF. The DNA of the CDR3 is TGTGCCAGCAGCTTAGTTATTACTAATGAGCAGTTCTTC. The V gene is TRBV7-2, the J gene TRBJ2-1; no clear D gene. Deletions cut 1 base from V and 7 bases from J, with 8 bases between. Per the germline V gene, CDR1 is SGHTA and CDR2 is FQGNSA. This CDR3 is built from 13 residues. The complete variable domain, with remaining parts taken from reference TRBV7-2 and TRBJ2-1, reads GAGVSQSPSNKVTEKGKDVELRCDPISGHTALYWYRQSLGQGLEFLIYFQGNSAPDKSGLPSDRFSAERTGGSVSTLTIQRTQQEDSAVYLCASSLVITNEQFFGPGTRLTVL.

This sequence joins TRBV4-1 and TRBJ2-3; 10 nucleotides line up with TRBD2. Germline values: CDR1 MGHRA, CDR2 YSYEKL. CDR3 length: 17 residues. J was trimmed by 6 bases and V by 1 base; bases with no gene match: 10. The CDR3 reads CASSQASSGRAADTQYF. CDR3 in DNA: TGCGCCAGCAGCCAAGCGTCGAGCGGGAGGGCCGCGGATACGCAGTATTTT.

This clone occurred a few times. The chain carries TRBV27 and TRBJ2-7; D gene uncertain. The V gene's germline CDR1 is MNHEY and CDR2 SMNVEV (reference sequence). The CDR3 has 15 residues. Deletions cut 2 bases from V and 3 bases from J, with 14 bases between. As DNA, the CDR3 is TGTGCCAGCAGTTTAGCTTGGCTAGGAGACTACGAGCAGTACTTC. Residues: CASSLAWLGDYEQYF.

The V gene is TRBV7-6, the J gene TRBJ2-2; TRBD1 aligns across 9 bases. Per germline, CDR1 SGHVS and CDR2 FNYEAQ. J was trimmed by 7 bases and V by 5 bases; bases with no gene match: 5. This CDR3 is built from 14 residues. The CDR3 bases are TGTGCCAGCAGCGAGACAGGGGGTGGCGGGGAGCTGTTTTTT. It codes for CASSETGGGGELFF.

The chain couples TRBV11-2 to TRBJ2-7; 8 nucleotides align to TRBD1. The CDR3 extends over 13 amino acids. Germline V lookup: CDR1 SGHAT, CDR2 FQNNGV. With V trimmed by 5 bases and J by 3 bases, 3 bases remained unmatched. CDR3 sequence reads: CASSPGQGYEQYF. In nucleotides, the CDR3 is TGTGCCAGCAGCCCAGGACAGGGCTACGAGCAGTACTTC.

Concerning this clone: Relative to the germline gene, one junction end is altered; a read error may explain this. The chain links TRBV7-7 to TRBJ2-5; a weak D match, TRBD1 (5 bases). CDR3 length equals 15 residues. CDR1 and CDR2 (germline): SSHAT, FNYEAQ (reference sequence). The CDR3 here is CASSLSGQGRETQYF. CDR3 sequence (DNA): TGTGCTAGCAGCTTATCAGGCCAGGGCAGAGAGACCCAGTACTTC. The entire variable domain, with the rest obtained from reference TRBV7-7 and TRBJ2-5, is as follows: GAGVSQSPRYKVTKRGQDVTLRCDPISSHATLYWYQQALGQGPEFLTYFNYEAQPDKSGLPSDRFSAERPEGSISTLTIQRTEQRDSAMYRCASSLSGQGRETQYFGPGTRLLVL.

The J gene is TRBJ1-5, the V gene TRBV6-6, with 7 bases that match TRBD1. This CDR3 is 14 amino acids long. The germline V gene has CDR1 MNHNY and CDR2 SVGAGI (reference sequence). V lost 6 bases and J lost 0; bases outside the gene matches: 2. This CDR3 reads CASRGQYSNQPQHF. Here the CDR3 DNA reads TGTGCCAGCAGGGGACAGTATAGCAATCAGCCCCAGCATTTT.

The chain links TRBV19 to TRBJ1-5, with 8 bases matching TRBD1. After removal of 6 bases from V and 0 bases from J, the junction contained 13 bases not matched to a gene. The CDR3 is 18 amino acids. Germline CDR1 reads LNHDA; CDR2 reads SQIVND (reference sequence). CDR3 sequence reads: CASRPGLRTGYSNQPQHF. DNA for the CDR3: TGTGCCAGTAGACCGGGGCTCCGGACAGGGTATAGCAATCAGCCCCAGCATTTT.

This clone counts as medium-sized (0.01 to 0.1%). The chain carries TRBV4-1 and TRBJ2-1; a weak D match, TRBD2 (8 bases). Looked up from germline, CDR1 is MGHRA and CDR2 is YSYEKL. This CDR3 comprises 18 residues. The V and J ends lost 2 bases and 8 bases respectively, with 25 bases between them. CDR3 nucleotides: TGCGCCAGCAGCCAAAGGGGGCAGCGGGAGATCGGGGTGGATGAGCAGTTCTTC. This translates into CASSQRGQREIGVDEQFF.

The gene calls are TRBV28 and TRBJ1-2, with 9 bases aligning to TRBD1. This CDR3 is built from 14 residues. Losses at the gene ends were 1 base for V and 8 bases for J; bases not matched to a gene: 5. Germline CDR1 and CDR2: MDHEN and SYDVKM. The CDR3 DNA is TGTGCCAGCAGTTTATTCCGACAGGGGGAAGGCTACACCTTC. This encodes CASSLFRQGEGYTF.

This chain connects TRBV5-1 to TRBJ2-5; unclear D gene. The CDR3 contains 14 residues. Germline V CDR1 and CDR2: SGHRS, YFSETQ. V dropped 0 bases and J dropped 5 bases, with 11 bases sitting between them. The CDR3 DNA is TGCGCCAGCAGCTTGGGCGGCTTCCGGGAGACCCAGTACTTC. Its protein product is CASSLGGFRETQYF.

The chain has TRBV5-8 and TRBJ1-5; D uncertain. V lost 9 bases to trimming and J lost 2 bases, with 21 bases between them. This CDR3 contains 16 residues. CDR1 is SGHTS and CDR2 is YDEGEE in the germline V gene. In DNA, the CDR3 is TGTGCCACCTCAGCTTGGAGGGCAGATCGCAATCAGCCCCAGCATTTT. This codes for CATSAWRADRNQPQHF.

This chain joins TRBV9 and TRBJ2-7, with TRBD1 identical over 9 bases. Looked up from germline, CDR1 is SGDLS and CDR2 is YYNGEE. The CDR3 is 14 residues long. The V segment lost 4 bases and the J segment 3 bases; nucleotides outside the gene matches: 5. The CDR3 bases are TGTGCCAGCAGCCCCCTGGGACAGGGCTACGAGCAGTACTTC. Its translation is CASSPLGQGYEQYF.

This clone was detected once. The chain carries TRBV5-1 and TRBJ2-3; maybe TRBD1 (6 bases). CDR1 and CDR2 from the germline V gene are SGHRS and YFSETQ. This CDR3 spans 14 amino acids. Trimming took off 0 bases at V and 5 bases at J, with 10 bases between the two ends. DNA for the CDR3: TGCGCCAGCAGCTTGGAGCTCAGGGGAGATACGCAGTATTTT. It codes for CASSLELRGDTQYF.

The rearrangement uses TRBV4-1 and TRBJ1-6, with TRBD1 as a possible D gene (5 bases). The germline V gene encodes CDR1 MGHRA and CDR2 YSYEKL. Trimming cost V 8 bases and J 6 bases, with 11 bases left between them. CDR3 size: 13 residues. The CDR3 DNA follows: TGCGCCAGCGCGCTCAGGGCTAATTCACCCCTCCACTTT. Translation: CASALRANSPLHF.

The chain has TRBV29-1 and TRBJ1-1, with D perhaps matching TRBD1 (5 bases). The CDR3 is made up of 14 amino acids. Trimming removed 7 bases from V and 1 base from J, with 16 bases in between. CDR1 and CDR2 from the germline V gene are SQVTM and ANQGSEA. The CDR3 sequence is CSATGGRSNTEAFF. CDR3 coding DNA: TGCAGCGCCACGGGGGGGAGGTCGAACACTGAAGCTTTCTTT.